This T cell receptor (beta chain) was found in a study of shared clonotypes between healthy human individuals. Study in general: Every donor yielded three CD4 naive, three CD4 memory, two CD8 naive and one CD8 memory plate.

The table came from immunoSEQ multiplex PCR; TCRdb's copy has only in-frame clones and leaves some out. The sample holds about 2.4 million clones, approximately 93% seen once. Naive CD45RA+ and memory CD45RA-negative subsets were split from CD4+ cells. As for this clone: Its antigen is not known.

Study-wide results and limits: Larger richness was generally estimated for naive than memory subsets.

Looked up from germline, CDR1 is PRHDT and CDR2 is FYEKMQ (reference sequence). The CDR3 extends over 20 amino acids. J gave up 2 bases and V 5 bases, and 18 bases lay outside the gene matches. The specimen was naive CD4+ T cells from PBMCs. Subset noted: CD45RA+ positively selected. The rearrangement links TRBV13 to TRBJ2-6; 7 positions agree with TRBD1. The TCR comes from a man between 18 and 35 years old in good health. Some clones in this sample may be carry-over from other donors' samples. CDR3 DNA sequence: TGTGCCAGCAGCCCCCCGGGGAGAGGAGCAACAGGGGCTGGGGCCAACGTCCTGACTTTC. Residues: CASSPPGRGATGAGANVLTF.